This T cell receptor beta chain stems from a study of T cell responses to AZD1222 COVID-19 vaccine. Assay: immunoSEQ multiplex PCR; the TCRdb copy retains only in-frame clones and omits some. The sample holds over 100,000 clones, about nine tenths seen once. The ends were cut back, 7 bases at V and 0 bases at J, with 9 bases in the middle. Germline V gives CDR1 LNHDA, CDR2 SQIVND (reference sequence). The CDR3 runs 13 residues. The chain joins TRBV19 to TRBJ1-1; D not certain. This TCR came from an adult in good health. The input for sequencing was peripheral blood, taken on day 0 of AZD1222 vaccination. The CDR3 sequence: CASNPNVNTEAFF. The CDR3 DNA sequence: TGTGCCAGTAACCCGAACGTGAACACTGAAGCTTTCTTT. Full variable domain (remainder filled in from reference TRBV19 and TRBJ1-1): DGGITQSPKYLFRKEGQNVTLSCEQNLNHDAMYWYRQDPGQGLRLIYYSQIVNDFQKGDIAEGYSVSREKKESFPLTVTSAQKNPTAFYLCASNPNVNTEAFFGQGTRLTVV.